The clone carrying this TCR beta chain showed up just a few times. What it binds is not known. Preparation of the TCRbeta library was carried out with unique molecular identifiers. MiXCR, applied by TCRdb to the PCR reads, yields one record per CDR3 protein. The sample includes around 420,000 distinct CDR3 sequences, 15% to 20% seen only once; the top ten take about 32%. The data stem from a study of T-cell reconstitution after alpha-beta-depleted transplantation in children. This CDR3 spans 14 amino acids. V lost 3 bases, J lost 12 bases, and 7 bases stayed unmatched. Study findings and constraints: Two months or so post-transplant, alpha-beta T cells reportedly derived from several hundred expanded graft clones. Some patients owed their high day-60 TCRbeta diversity to surviving recipient T cells and thymic progenitors. From newly produced T cells came most of the T-cell counts and diversity one year after transplant.

The chain uses TRBV12-3 or TRBV12-4 and TRBJ2-1, with 11 bases aligning to TRBD2. Sample: PBMCs, mostly from graft donor cells, taken 360 days after TCRalphabeta/CD19-depleted stem cell transplant. The receptor was isolated from a boy in the first two years of life who had a stem cell transplant for Wiskott-Aldrich syndrome, so the T cells may come from the graft donor. The CDR3 loop reads CASSFGLAGGGQFF. The CDR3 nucleotides are TGTGCCAGCAGTTTCGGTCTAGCGGGAGGAGGGCAGTTCTTC.